This T cell receptor beta chain was retrieved from a study of blood T cell repertoires in COVID-19. Whole-study context: The cDNA or gDNA used as material had been derived from T cells, B-cell-depleted T cells, or PBMCs.

The table came from immunoSEQ multiplex PCR; TCRdb's copy has only in-frame clones and leaves some out. Of roughly 280,000 clones listed, 89% were seen once; the top ten hold 1.9%. Germline CDR1 is MGHRA and CDR2 is YSYEKL. CDR3 length equals 13 residues. Trimming took 0 bases from V and 4 from J, leaving 6 bases between them. The TCR originated in a woman aged 60 to 75 who had recovered from COVID-19. The rearrangement joins TRBV4-1 to TRBJ1-2; D is unclear. Source material: PBMCs or T cells enriched from blood (not recorded which). CDR3 bases: TGCGCCAGCAGCCAAGATGAGGCCTATGGCTACACCTTC. Amino acid sequence: CASSQDEAYGYTF.